The rows below give T cell receptor beta chains drawn from one sample of a study of T-cell reconstitution after alpha-beta-depleted transplantation in children. TCRdb re-analysed the PCR reads in MiXCR, keeping a single row per CDR3 protein. The sample contains a few hundred thousand distinct CDR3 sequences, over 25% of which appear only once. This specimen consisted of PBMCs, obtained before TCRalphabeta/CD19-depleted stem cell transplant. These receptors all stem from a boy younger than two with Wiskott-Aldrich syndrome, due to receive a stem cell transplant. CDR3s include the opening cysteine and the closing phenylalanine or tryptophan. Each record gives: V gene, D gene, J gene, clone size, CDR3 protein, CDR3 DNA. A D gene is named only where the DNA matches it firmly. The size of a clone is reported for some rows only, either as once, few or many, or as a class for expanded clones.

V: TRBV5-1; D: NA; J: TRBJ2-7; size: NA; CDR3: CASSLAWTDVPNEQYF; DNA: TGCGCCAGCAGCTTGGCCTGGACAGATGTCCCTAACGAGCAGTACTTC
V: TRBV6-5; D: TRBD1; J: TRBJ2-1; size: few; CDR3: CASSYSANRGSSYNEQFF; DNA: TGTGCCAGCAGTTACTCGGCAAACAGGGGAAGTTCCTACAATGAGCAGTTCTTC
V: TRBV5-1; D: TRBD2; J: TRBJ2-7; size: few; CDR3: CASSAGGPIYEQYF; DNA: TGCGCCAGCAGCGCGGGAGGGCCAATTTACGAGCAGTACTTC
V: TRBV10-3; D: NA; J: TRBJ2-3; size: few; CDR3: CAISVKGSTDTQYF; DNA: TGTGCCATCAGTGTAAAGGGTTCAACAGATACGCAGTATTTT
V: TRBV30; D: NA; J: TRBJ1-4; size: NA; CDR3: CAWLKNTGTWSEKLFF; DNA: TGTGCCTGGTTGAAAAACACCGGGACCTGGTCTGAGAAACTGTTTTTT
V: TRBV20-1; D: NA; J: TRBJ2-2; size: NA; CDR3: CSARIQGNTGELFF; DNA: TGCAGTGCTAGGATCCAGGGGAACACCGGGGAGCTGTTTTTT
V: TRBV4-1; D: TRBD2; J: TRBJ2-7; size: few; CDR3: CASSQEYTPGLAGEDEQYF; DNA: TGCGCCAGCAGCCAAGAGTACACTCCCGGACTAGCGGGAGAGGACGAGCAGTACTTC
V: TRBV5-1; D: TRBD1; J: TRBJ1-2; size: few; CDR3: CASSLMSFDRGHGYTF; DNA: TGCGCCAGCAGCTTGATGAGCTTCGACAGGGGGCATGGCTACACCTTC
V: TRBV20-1; D: TRBD1; J: TRBJ2-7; size: few; CDR3: CSVADRAGEQYF; DNA: TGCAGTGTCGCTGACAGGGCGGGCGAGCAGTACTTC
V: TRBV5-1; D: NA; J: TRBJ2-7; size: NA; CDR3: CASSLKGVQSYEQYF; DNA: TGCGCCAGCAGCTTAAAGGGGGTGCAATCCTACGAGCAGTACTTC
V: TRBV5-1; D: TRBD2; J: TRBJ2-5; size: many; CDR3: CASSLVLAAQETQYF; DNA: TGCGCCAGCAGCTTGGTACTAGCGGCCCAAGAGACCCAGTACTTC
V: TRBV28; D: NA; J: TRBJ2-1; size: NA; CDR3: CATGDEQFF; DNA: TGTGCCACGGGAGATGAGCAGTTCTTC
V: TRBV5-1; D: TRBD1; J: TRBJ2-7; size: NA; CDR3: CASSLDWTGVEEQYF; DNA: TGCGCCAGCAGCTTGGATTGGACAGGGGTTGAGGAGCAGTACTTC
V: TRBV29-1; D: NA; J: TRBJ2-1; size: NA; CDR3: CSVEERDEQFF; DNA: TGCAGCGTTGAAGAGAGGGATGAGCAGTTCTTC
V: TRBV7-2; D: NA; J: TRBJ2-1; size: NA; CDR3: CASSLVGPGFDEQFF; DNA: TGTGCCAGCAGCTTAGTAGGGCCGGGGTTTGATGAGCAGTTCTTC
V: TRBV12-3/TRBV12-4; D: NA; J: TRBJ2-1; size: few; CDR3: CASRSLYNEQFF; DNA: TGTGCCAGCAGGTCTCTTTACAATGAGCAGTTCTTC
V: TRBV3-1; D: TRBD2; J: TRBJ2-1; size: NA; CDR3: CASSQVTSGSNEQFF; DNA: TGTGCCAGCAGCCAAGTTACTAGCGGGAGCAATGAGCAGTTCTTC
V: TRBV5-1; D: TRBD1; J: TRBJ1-1; size: NA; CDR3: CASQLGQTYTEAFF; DNA: TGCGCCAGCCAATTGGGACAGACTTACACTGAAGCTTTCTTT